The sequence of this T cell receptor (beta chain) was determined in a study of tumor and adjacent non-tumor tissue in lung cancer. The template was RNA from unsorted bulk tissue. This non-tumor lung sample came from over 3 cm beyond the tumor edge. V was pared by 2 bases and J by 0 bases, with 10 bases between. The CDR3 spans 14 residues. Germline CDR1 reads DFQATT; CDR2 reads SNEGSKA (reference sequence). This clonotype came up many times. TCRbeta libraries were built with three rounds of nested PCR, modified from ARM-PCR. TCRdb reprocessed the multiplex PCR reads with MiXCR, giving one entry per CDR3 protein. In the table there are tens of thousands of distinct CDR3 sequences, roughly two thirds of which are singletons.

The clonotype originates from a woman aged 40 to 55 with non-small cell lung cancer. Sequencing was carried out using distant non-tumor lung tissue. This chain joins TRBV20-1 and TRBJ1-1, with D uncertain. CDR3 region: CSARRGRLNTEAFF. The CDR3 DNA follows: TGCAGTGCTAGACGGGGTAGACTGAACACTGAAGCTTTCTTT.